The rows below give T cell receptor beta chains drawn from one sample of a study of shared clonotypes between healthy human individuals. The table came from immunoSEQ multiplex PCR; TCRdb's copy has only in-frame clones and leaves some out. The repertoire holds over 850,000 clones, with approximately 78% as singletons. Sequenced material: memory CD4+ T cells from PBMCs. The source of these receptors is a young man in good health. Some clones in this sample may be carry-over from other donors' samples. The CDR3 runs from the conserved cysteine through the conserved F or W. D genes are given only for firm matches. Not all rows give a size; the values are once, few, many and, for expanded clones, a class.

.	.	TRBV16	TRBJ1-4	TGTGCCAGCAGCCAATACCGGGCGACAGGAGGAGAAAAACTGTTTTTT	CASSQYRATGGEKLFF
TRBD1	.	TRBV19	TRBJ2-1	TGTGCCAGTAGTTACAGGGGGATCCACAATGAGCAGTTCTTC	CASSYRGIHNEQFF
.	.	TRBV18	TRBJ2-7	TGTGCCAGCTCACTCACAAGGACCAGCTCCTACGAGCAGTACTTC	CASSLTRTSSYEQYF
.	once	TRBV7-8	TRBJ1-2	TGTGCCAGCGGACTCCGGGTGCTGAGCGGCTACACCTTC	CASGLRVLSGYTF
.	.	TRBV9	TRBJ2-1	TGTGCCAGCAGCTACCAGGGAGGCCCGGCGGGGAATGAGCAGTTCTTC	CASSYQGGPAGNEQFF
.	once	TRBV29-1	TRBJ2-7	TGCAGCGCCGGGGAAACCTACGAGCAGTACTTC	CSAGETYEQYF
.	.	TRBV5-1	TRBJ2-5	TGCGCCAGCAGCTTGGGACAGGCCGAGACCCAGTACTTC	CASSLGQAETQYF
.	.	TRBV28	TRBJ2-7	TGTGCCAGCAGTTTATCCGGCCCGGAGGAGGAGCAGTACTTC	CASSLSGPEEEQYF
.	many	TRBV11-2	TRBJ2-2	TGTGCCAGCAGCTCTCTCCTGGACACCGGGGAGCTGTTTTTT	CASSSLLDTGELFF
.	many	TRBV6-6	TRBJ2-3	TGTGCCAGCAGTTACACCACTATCACCGATACGCAGTATTTT	CASSYTTITDTQYF
TRBD2	.	TRBV11-2	TRBJ2-1	TGTGCCAGCTATCACGTAACGGCTAGCGGGCACAATGAGCAGTTCTTC	CASYHVTASGHNEQFF
.	.	TRBV4-3	TRBJ2-2	TGCGCCAGCAGCCAATCGCTCGGGGCGAACACCGGGGAGCTGTTTTTT	CASSQSLGANTGELFF
TRBD1	.	TRBV18	TRBJ1-3	TGTGCCAGCTCACTGGGACAGGGGGACACCATATATTTT	CASSLGQGDTIYF
.	.	TRBV11-3	TRBJ1-3	TGTGCCAGCAGCACAGCTGGAAACACCATATATTTT	CASSTAGNTIYF
.	.	TRBV30	TRBJ1-1	TGTGCCTGGAGGCGCGCGAACACTGAAGCTTTCTTT	CAWRRANTEAFF
TRBD2	few	TRBV19	TRBJ2-5	TGTGCCAGTAGTTCGGGGGGAGGAGAGACCCAGTACTTC	CASSSGGGETQYF
TRBD1	.	TRBV6-6	TRBJ1-1	TGTGCCAGCAGTTACAACAGGGGGAACACTGAAGCTTTCTTT	CASSYNRGNTEAFF
.	.	TRBV10-1	TRBJ1-2	TGCGCCAGCAGTGACGAGGGCTACACCTTC	CASSDEGYTF
TRBD1	once	TRBV25-1	TRBJ2-7	TGTGCCAGCAGTGAATCGGGACAGACCTACGAGCAGTACTTC	CASSESGQTYEQYF
.	.	TRBV7-3	TRBJ2-6	TGTGCCAGCAGCCTACAGGGTGAGGGCTCTGGGGCCAACGTCCTGACTTTC	CASSLQGEGSGANVLTF
.	.	TRBV7-9	TRBJ2-3	TGTGCCAGCAGCCCGGCGAGCACAGATACGCAGTATTTT	CASSPASTDTQYF
TRBD1	.	TRBV18	TRBJ2-5	TGTGCCAGCTCACCAATGGGGACAGGGGTAGGAGAGACCCAGTACTTC	CASSPMGTGVGETQYF
TRBD1	.	TRBV5-3	TRBJ2-4	TGTGCCAGAAGCGCGTTCCGGCAAACAGGGGGAGGAAGCAACATTCAGTACTTC	CARSAFRQTGGGSNIQYF
TRBD2	.	TRBV7-2	TRBJ2-1	TGTGCCAGCAGCTCGACTAGCGGGAGTCGGAATGAGCAGTTCTTC	CASSSTSGSRNEQFF
TRBD2	.	TRBV5-1	TRBJ2-2	TGCGCCAGCAGCTTTAGGCTAGCGGACACCGGGGAGCTGTTTTTT	CASSFRLADTGELFF
TRBD1	.	TRBV28	TRBJ2-7	TGTGCCAGCAGTTTATCGGGACAGGGGCAGTACTTC	CASSLSGQGQYF
.	few	TRBV15	TRBJ1-5	TGTGCCACCAGCAGAGATGTGTATCAGCCCCAGCATTTT	CATSRDVYQPQHF
.	once	TRBV5-1	TRBJ2-3	TGCGCCAGCAGCGTCGGAGGCGATACGCAGTATTTT	CASSVGGDTQYF
TRBD2	.	TRBV13	TRBJ2-1	TGTGCCAGCAGTTCTAGCGGGAGACGGTCCTACAATGAGCAGTTCTTC	CASSSSGRRSYNEQFF
TRBD1	.	TRBV11-2	TRBJ2-5	TGTGCCAGCCAGGTCTCAGGGGGTCGTGAGACCCAGTACTTC	CASQVSGGRETQYF
.	.	TRBV2	TRBJ2-2	TGTGCCAGCAGTGATTTTACGGCGACCGGGGAGCTGTTTTTT	CASSDFTATGELFF
TRBD2	.	TRBV5-1	TRBJ2-3	TGCGCCAGCAGCCTGGGACTAGCGGGGGATACGCAGTATTTT	CASSLGLAGDTQYF
.	.	TRBV5-1	TRBJ2-3	TGCGCCAGCAGGGGGGAGATTTTCGCAGATACGCAGTATTTT	CASRGEIFADTQYF
.	.	TRBV7-2	TRBJ2-3	TGTGCCAGCAGCTTAGGGCACACAGATACGCAGTATTTT	CASSLGHTDTQYF
.	.	TRBV15	TRBJ2-5	TGTGCCACCAGCAGAGACAGGGGTAGTGGCGAGACCCAGTACTTC	CATSRDRGSGETQYF
TRBD2	.	TRBV7-2	TRBJ2-4	TGTGCCAGCAGCTTGGCGGGGGGCAAAAACATTCAGTACTTC	CASSLAGGKNIQYF
.	.	TRBV27	TRBJ2-2	TGTGCCAGCAGGAGGGGGATTGGCGGGGAGCTGTTTTTT	CASRRGIGGELFF
TRBD1	.	TRBV11-1	TRBJ1-2	TGTGCCAGCAGCTTGGACAGCAGGGGGCCGAGCAAGGGCTACACCTTC	CASSLDSRGPSKGYTF
.	.	TRBV6-5	TRBJ2-2	TGTGCCAGCAGTTATTCTGAACAGCACACCGGGGAGCTGTTTTTT	CASSYSEQHTGELFF
.	.	TRBV5-1	TRBJ2-1	TGCGCCAGCAGCTTCCAAAACGAGCAGTTCTTC	CASSFQNEQFF
.	.	TRBV15	TRBJ1-5	TGTGCCACCAGCAGACCGGGTAGCAATCAGCCCCAGCATTTT	CATSRPGSNQPQHF
TRBD1	.	TRBV6-6	TRBJ2-2	TGTGCCAGCAGTTACTCACAGGGGTTGGCCACCGGGGAGCTGTTTTTT	CASSYSQGLATGELFF
TRBD2	few	TRBV15	TRBJ2-2	TGTGCCACCAGCAGAGCGCTCGGACTAGCGGGAGGTGGCGGGGAGCTGTTTTTT	CATSRALGLAGGGGELFF
.	.	TRBV9	TRBJ2-1	TGTGCCAGCAGCGTAGGGAGGTGGGAGGTGCGGAATGAGCAGTTCTTC	CASSVGRWEVRNEQFF